This passage covers 23 T cell receptor beta chains from one sample sequenced in a study of cytomegalovirus exposure and HLA in healthy donors. PCR was performed using 60 Vbeta and 13 Jbeta primers. Sequenced by immunoSEQ multiplex PCR; TCRdb stores in-frame clones only, minus some. The sample records around 120,000 clones, roughly 80% being singletons. Input material: PBMCs. These receptors were obtained from a female donor in good health and CMV-seropositive.

The chain has TRBV7-2 and TRBJ2-5; 7 bases fit TRBD1. Looked up from germline, CDR1 is SGHTA and CDR2 is FQGNSA. Trimming removed 5 bases from V and 1 base from J; junction bases left unmatched: 4. There are 14 residues in the CDR3. The CDR3 DNA is TGTGCCAGCAGCCGCACAGGGGTCCAAGAGACCCAGTACTTC. Translating it yields CASSRTGVQETQYF.

The CDR3 loop is CASRDSRSSYEQYF. The CDR3 nucleotides are TGTGCCAGCAGGGACAGCCGAAGCTCCTACGAGCAGTACTTC. The rearrangement joins TRBV2 to TRBJ2-7; TRBD1 is a possible D gene (6 bases). Trimming removed 6 bases from V and 0 bases from J, with 12 bases in between. Germline V gene data show CDR1 as SNHLY and CDR2 as FYNNEI. This CDR3 region has 14 residues.

This clone has only a few counts. The V and J genes are TRBV7-2 and TRBJ1-1; a weak D match, TRBD1 (5 bases). V lost 5 bases and J 0 bases, leaving 10 bases between the germline ends. The CDR3 is made up of 14 amino acids. Germline CDR1 and CDR2: SGHTA and FQGNSA. This CDR3 reads CASSPQAVNTEAFF. The CDR3, as DNA: TGTGCCAGCAGCCCACAGGCGGTGAACACTGAAGCTTTCTTT.

This clone was observed a few times. The J gene is TRBJ2-7, the V gene TRBV5-5; 9 bases line up with TRBD2. V was pared by 2 bases and J by 6 bases, with 12 bases of the junction left unmatched. From germline, CDR1 is SGHKS and CDR2 YYEKEE (reference sequence). The CDR3 length is 16 residues. The CDR3 DNA is TGTGCCAGCAGCTTTAAGATAGCGGGAGCATCGAGCGAGCAGTACTTC. This gives the protein CASSFKIAGASSEQYF.

This clone was detected once. The V and J genes are TRBV6-1 and TRBJ2-5, with a possible D match to TRBD1 (6 bases). This CDR3 has 13 amino acids. Deletions cut 3 bases from V and 4 bases from J, with 9 bases between. CDR1 is MNHNS and CDR2 is SASEGT in the germline V gene. The DNA of the CDR3 is TGTGCCAGCAGTGATCCAGGGGTAGAGACCCAGTACTTC. Protein sequence: CASSDPGVETQYF.

The chain couples TRBV18 to TRBJ1-5, with a tentative D call TRBD1 (5 bases). V gave up 1 base and J gave up 6 bases, with 19 bases separating them. The CDR3 length is 17 residues. CDR1 and CDR2 (germline): KGHSH, LQKENI. CDR3 sequence: CASSPQNKFRDGQPQHF. The CDR3 DNA reads as TGTGCCAGCTCACCACAAAATAAGTTCAGGGATGGTCAGCCCCAGCATTTT. The variable domain in full, completed from reference TRBV18 and TRBJ1-5, reads NAGVMQNPRHLVRRRGQEARLRCSPMKGHSHVYWYRQLPEEGLKFMVYLQKENIIDESGMPKERFSAEFPKEGPSILRIQQVVRGDSAAYFCASSPQNKFRDGQPQHFGDGTRLSIL.

The rearrangement links TRBV5-1 to TRBJ2-2, with 11 bases identical to TRBD2. Losses at the gene ends were 2 bases for V and 2 bases for J; bases not matched to a gene: 5. This CDR3 is built from 17 residues. CDR1 and CDR2 (germline): SGHRS, YFSETQ. The CDR3 DNA reads TGCGCCAGCAGCTTCGTAGCGGGGGGGCCTAACACCGGGGAGCTGTTTTTT. Its protein is CASSFVAGGPNTGELFF.

The rearrangement links TRBV2 to TRBJ2-5; D not resolved. The CDR3 has 14 amino acids. Trimming left V 4 bases short and J 1 base short, with 10 bases between. Germline assignment: CDR1 SNHLY and CDR2 FYNNEI. CDR3 DNA sequence: TGTGCCAGCAGTGGAGGCAGCCTCCAAGAGACCCAGTACTTC. Amino acid sequence: CASSGGSLQETQYF.

The chain's CDR3 is CASSHGQGNTEAFF. CDR3 nucleotides: TGTGCCAGCTCACACGGACAGGGAAACACTGAAGCTTTCTTT. The rearrangement joins TRBV18 to TRBJ1-1; 8 bases are shared with TRBD1. CDR1 and CDR2 (germline): KGHSH, LQKENI. The trim removed 4 bases at V and 2 bases at J, leaving 3 bases unmatched. This CDR3 has 14 amino acids. The full variable domain, its missing parts supplied by reference TRBV18 and TRBJ1-1, is NAGVMQNPRHLVRRRGQEARLRCSPMKGHSHVYWYRQLPEEGLKFMVYLQKENIIDESGMPKERFSAEFPKEGPSILRIQQVVRGDSAAYFCASSHGQGNTEAFFGQGTRLTVV.

This chain joins TRBV15 and TRBJ1-2; a weak D match, TRBD1 (6 bases). In germline, CDR1 is LNHNV, CDR2 YYDKDF (reference sequence). The V and J ends lost 3 bases and 4 bases respectively, with 21 bases between them. The CDR3 totals 17 residues. CDR3 amino acids: CATSRSSQGFLGYGYTF. The CDR3 DNA reads TGTGCCACCAGCAGGAGCTCACAGGGTTTTCTCGGCTATGGCTACACCTTC.

This sequence joins TRBV7-8 and TRBJ2-7; TRBD1 is a possible D gene (7 bases). Trimming cost V 0 bases and J 7 bases, with 16 bases left between them. In germline, CDR1 is SGHVS, CDR2 FQNEAQ. The CDR3 covers 15 residues. The CDR3 is CASSLAGGGAGEQYF. The CDR3 DNA reads as TGTGCCAGCAGCTTAGCAGGAGGGGGCGCGGGGGAGCAGTACTTC.

The chain joins TRBV7-9 to TRBJ2-7, with 12 nucleotides matching TRBD1. The CDR3 runs to 13 residues. Trimming at V came to 11 bases and at J to 4 bases, leaving 6 bases not matched to a gene. Germline lookup yields CDR1 SEHNR and CDR2 FQNEAQ (reference sequence). CDR3 nucleotide sequence: TGTGCCGGGGACAGGGGGCGCGGATACGAGCAGTACTTC. Translation gives CAGDRGRGYEQYF.

The chain couples TRBV6-1 to TRBJ1-5; the D gene is possibly TRBD1 (5 bases). This CDR3 contains 13 residues. The V end was cut by 8 bases, the J end by 4 bases, with 12 bases between. Germline values: CDR1 MNHNS, CDR2 SASEGT. The CDR3 protein is CASLARGNQPQHF. CDR3 bases: TGTGCCAGCCTAGCGAGGGGAAATCAGCCCCAGCATTTT.

The V and J genes are TRBV11-1 and TRBJ2-3; the match to TRBD2 covers 10 bases. The CDR3 is made up of 17 amino acids. Germline CDR1 reads SGHAT; CDR2 reads FQDESV (reference sequence). Trimming took 1 base from V and 2 from J; bases not matched to a gene: 6. The CDR3 is CASSLGGSGRPTDTQYF. The CDR3 DNA reads as TGTGCCAGCAGCTTAGGAGGTAGCGGGAGGCCCACAGATACGCAGTATTTT.

The chain uses TRBV5-4 and TRBJ1-2; D perhaps matches TRBD1 (5 bases). CDR1 SGHNT and CDR2 YYREEE come from the germline V gene (reference sequence). This CDR3 spans 13 amino acids. V lost 0 bases, J lost 7 bases, and 10 bases lay in between. CDR3 nucleotides: TGTGCCAGCAGCTTGGTGGACATTGTTGGCTACACCTTC. Translated, it gives CASSLVDIVGYTF.

This chain joins TRBV27 and TRBJ1-4; D is possibly TRBD1 (6 bases). This CDR3 is built from 14 residues. Looked up from germline, CDR1 is MNHEY and CDR2 is SMNVEV (reference sequence). V was trimmed by 6 bases and J by 5 bases, leaving 13 bases between them. CDR3 sequence (DNA): TGTGCCAGCAGCCACAGGGACGGAAATGAAAAACTGTTTTTT. Amino acids: CASSHRDGNEKLFF.

The J gene is TRBJ2-1, the V gene TRBV11-3, with TRBD2 matching over 11 bases. The junction had 6 bases not matched to a gene; V was cut back by 5 bases and J by 3 bases. The germline V gene has CDR1 SGHNT and CDR2 YENEEA. The CDR3 runs to 16 residues. The chain's CDR3 is CASSPETSGSYNEQFF. Here the CDR3 DNA reads TGTGCCAGCAGCCCAGAAACTAGCGGGAGCTACAATGAGCAGTTCTTC.

The V gene is TRBV28, the J gene TRBJ1-1; weak D call: TRBD1 (6 bases). The CDR3 length is 16 residues. V lost 1 base to trimming and J lost 2 bases, with 14 bases between them. Germline CDR1 is MDHEN and CDR2 is SYDVKM. CDR3: CASSLFDRSTNTEAFF. CDR3 coding DNA: TGTGCCAGCAGTTTATTTGACAGGTCGACAAACACTGAAGCTTTCTTT.

The J gene is TRBJ2-2, the V gene TRBV27; TRBD2 agrees at 7 bases. Trimming took 3 bases from V and 0 from J; bases not matched to a gene: 7. The CDR3 consists of 17 residues. Germline CDR1 MNHEY, CDR2 SMNVEV (reference sequence). CDR3 in amino acids: CASSFSVAGANTGELFF. CDR3 DNA: TGTGCCAGCAGTTTCTCCGTAGCGGGCGCGAACACCGGGGAGCTGTTTTTT.

V usage is TRBV6-6 and J usage is TRBJ2-3, with TRBD1 identical over 9 bases. V trimming: 8 bases; J trimming: 6 bases; junction bases outside the gene matches: 12. The CDR3 sequence is 15 residues long. Per the germline V gene, CDR1 is MNHNY and CDR2 is SVGAGI (reference sequence). As DNA, the CDR3 is TGTGCCAGCGGGGAGCACAGGGGGCGATCTGATACGCAGTATTTT. As protein: CASGEHRGRSDTQYF.

V and J are TRBV25-1 and TRBJ1-2; TRBD1 matches at 8 bases. This CDR3 is 13 amino acids long. J lost 5 bases, V lost 8 bases, and 7 bases had no gene match. Germline V CDR1 and CDR2: MGHDK, SYGVNS. CDR3: CASWGQEIYGYTF. The DNA for the CDR3 is TGTGCCAGCTGGGGACAGGAGATATATGGCTACACCTTC.

The chain carries TRBV15 and TRBJ1-2; 8 bases are a match to TRBD1. This CDR3 has 13 amino acids. Unmatched junction bases numbered 0, after V lost 3 bases and J lost 3 bases. From germline, CDR1 is LNHNV and CDR2 YYDKDF (reference sequence). CDR3 residues: CATSRGQDYGYTF. DNA for the CDR3: TGTGCCACCAGCAGGGGACAGGACTATGGCTACACCTTC.

The V gene is TRBV5-4, the J gene TRBJ1-1, with TRBD1 identical over 7 bases. Germline assignment: CDR1 SGHNT and CDR2 YYREEE (reference sequence). The V gene end was trimmed by 6 bases and the J gene end by 5 bases; junction bases not matched to a gene: 7. This CDR3 has 13 residues. The CDR3 is CASIRDRDTEAFF. The CDR3, as DNA: TGTGCCAGCATCCGCGACAGGGATACTGAAGCTTTCTTT.